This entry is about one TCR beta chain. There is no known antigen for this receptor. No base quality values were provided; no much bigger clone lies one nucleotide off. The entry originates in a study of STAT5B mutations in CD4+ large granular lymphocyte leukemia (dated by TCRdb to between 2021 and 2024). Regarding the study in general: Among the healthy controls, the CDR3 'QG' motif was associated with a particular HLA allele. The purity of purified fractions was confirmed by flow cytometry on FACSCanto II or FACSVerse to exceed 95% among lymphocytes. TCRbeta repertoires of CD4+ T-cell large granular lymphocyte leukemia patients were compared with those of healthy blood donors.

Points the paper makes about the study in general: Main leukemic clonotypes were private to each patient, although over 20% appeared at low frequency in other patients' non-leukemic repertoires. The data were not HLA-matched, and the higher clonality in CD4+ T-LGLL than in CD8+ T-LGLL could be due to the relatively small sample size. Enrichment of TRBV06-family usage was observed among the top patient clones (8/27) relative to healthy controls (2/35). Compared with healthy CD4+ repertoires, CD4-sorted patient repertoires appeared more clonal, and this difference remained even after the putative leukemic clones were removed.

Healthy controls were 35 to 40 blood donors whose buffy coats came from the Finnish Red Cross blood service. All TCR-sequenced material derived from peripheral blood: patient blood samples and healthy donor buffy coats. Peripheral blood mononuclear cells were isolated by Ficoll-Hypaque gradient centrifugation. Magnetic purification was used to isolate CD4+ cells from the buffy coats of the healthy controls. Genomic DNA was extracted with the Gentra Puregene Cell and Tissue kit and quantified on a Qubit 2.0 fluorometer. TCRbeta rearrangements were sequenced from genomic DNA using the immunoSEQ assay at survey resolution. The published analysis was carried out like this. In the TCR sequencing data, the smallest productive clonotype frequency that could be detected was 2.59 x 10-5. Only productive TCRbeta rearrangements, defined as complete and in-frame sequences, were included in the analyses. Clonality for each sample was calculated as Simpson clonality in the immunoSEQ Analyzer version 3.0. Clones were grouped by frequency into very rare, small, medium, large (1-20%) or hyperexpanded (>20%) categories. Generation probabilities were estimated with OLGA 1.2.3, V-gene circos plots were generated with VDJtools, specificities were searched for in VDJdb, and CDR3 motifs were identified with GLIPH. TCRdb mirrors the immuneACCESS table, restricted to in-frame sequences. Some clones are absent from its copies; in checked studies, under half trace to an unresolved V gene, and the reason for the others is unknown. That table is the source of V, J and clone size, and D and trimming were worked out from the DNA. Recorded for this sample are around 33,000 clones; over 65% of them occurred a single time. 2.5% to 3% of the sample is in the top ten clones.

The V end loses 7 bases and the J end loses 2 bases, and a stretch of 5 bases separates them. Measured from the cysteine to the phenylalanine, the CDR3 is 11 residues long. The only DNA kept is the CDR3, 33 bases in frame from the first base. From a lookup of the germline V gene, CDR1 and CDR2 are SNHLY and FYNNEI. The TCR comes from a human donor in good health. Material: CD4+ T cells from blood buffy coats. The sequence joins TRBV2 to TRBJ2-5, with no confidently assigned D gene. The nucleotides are TGTGCCAGCACAGTGCAAGAGACCCAGTACTTC. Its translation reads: CASTVQETQYF.